Following are 24 T cell receptor beta chains from one sample sequenced in a study of T cell responses to AZD1222 COVID-19 vaccine. This table comes from immunoSEQ multiplex PCR, and its TCRdb copy is limited to in-frame clones, with some not included. The data contain about 120,000 clones, roughly 88% of them singletons. The source material was peripheral blood, sampled 28 days after the second AZD1222 dose. These receptors were obtained from an adult who received the AZD1222 COVID-19 vaccine.

The rearrangement links TRBV29-1 to TRBJ2-7, with TRBD1 matching 10 bases. The V segment lost 6 bases and the J segment 4 bases; nucleotides outside the gene matches: 15. The germline V gene encodes CDR1 SQVTM and CDR2 ANQGSEA. The CDR3 spans 16 residues. This chain's CDR3 is CSVTSGQGGSRYEQYF. CDR3 sequence (DNA): TGCAGCGTAACGTCCGGACAGGGGGGGTCCCGATACGAGCAGTACTTC.

The chain combines TRBV2 with TRBJ2-5, with 7 bases fitting TRBD1. This CDR3 comprises 14 residues. Trimming removed 4 bases from V and 2 bases from J; junction bases left unmatched: 4. The germline V gene has CDR1 SNHLY and CDR2 FYNNEI. The CDR3 bases are TGTGCCAGCAGTGTTGACAGGGCACAAGAGACCCAGTACTTC. It yields the protein CASSVDRAQETQYF.

The chain combines TRBV19 with TRBJ2-5; 8 bases match TRBD1. Per germline, CDR1 LNHDA and CDR2 SQIVND (reference sequence). The CDR3 spans 14 residues. V shed 4 bases and J 9 bases; nucleotides not matched to a gene: 10. CDR3 sequence (DNA): TGTGCCAGTAGTACTGGGACAGGAATCGGGGCCCAGTACTTC. This codes for CASSTGTGIGAQYF.

This clone showed up just a few times. The CDR3 nucleotides are TGTGCCAGCTCCCGGGACTCTTACTACAATGAGCAGTTCTTC. This sequence encodes CASSRDSYYNEQFF. The chain carries TRBV7-9 and TRBJ2-1, with D perhaps TRBD2 (6 bases). The CDR3 sequence is 14 residues long. Looked up from germline, CDR1 is SEHNR and CDR2 is FQNEAQ (reference sequence). V dropped 8 bases and J dropped 3 bases, with 14 bases sitting between them.

The rearrangement links TRBV30 to TRBJ1-1; D is unclear. CDR3 length equals 11 residues. Between the trimmed V and J ends, which lost 1 base and 11 bases, there was a span of 11 bases. Germline-derived CDR1 and CDR2 are GTSNPN and SVGIG (reference sequence). The chain's CDR3 is CAWSAGGRAFF. CDR3 DNA: TGTGCCTGGAGTGCTGGAGGTCGGGCTTTCTTT.

The chain couples TRBV7-8 to TRBJ1-2; D might be TRBD1 (5 bases). The V gene lost 1 base and the J gene lost 2 bases, with 8 bases spanning the gap. The germline gives CDR1 SGHVS, CDR2 FQNEAQ. The CDR3 extends over 14 amino acids. In DNA, the CDR3 is TGTGCCAGCAGCTTAGACGAGGGGAACTATGGCTACACCTTC. Protein product: CASSLDEGNYGYTF.

This sequence joins TRBV7-3 and TRBJ2-3, with 8 bases that match TRBD1. Trimming cost V 5 bases and J 1 base; bases outside gene matches: 5. CDR3 length: 15 amino acids. Germline V gene lookup returns CDR1 SGHTA and CDR2 FQGTGA. CDR3 DNA: TGTGCCAGCAGCACCGGACAGGGACGCACAGATACGCAGTATTTT. This gives the protein CASSTGQGRTDTQYF.

The gene calls are TRBV3-1 (or the pseudogene TRBV3-2) and TRBJ2-2; maybe TRBD2 (6 bases). The CDR3 is made up of 15 amino acids. With 9 bases removed from V and 7 bases from J, the gap between germline ends came to 21 bases. Per the germline V gene, CDR1 is LGHDT and CDR2 is YNNKEL (reference sequence). CDR3 in amino acids: CASLGGTISGGELFF. CDR3 nucleotide sequence: TGTGCCAGTTTGGGGGGAACGATTTCGGGCGGGGAGCTGTTTTTT.

This sequence joins TRBV29-1 and TRBJ2-1, with a tentative D call TRBD1 (7 bases). V lost 1 base and J lost 6, with 13 bases in between. This CDR3 has 14 amino acids. CDR1 SQVTM and CDR2 ANQGSEA come from the germline V gene. This CDR3 reads CSVEGGTESNEQFF. The CDR3 DNA reads TGCAGCGTTGAAGGCGGGACAGAAAGCAATGAGCAGTTCTTC.

This rearrangement joins TRBV7-2 to TRBJ1-4; 8 bases align to TRBD1. V trimming: 1 base; J trimming: 7 bases; junction bases outside the gene matches: 5. CDR3 size: 15 residues. Germline V lookup: CDR1 SGHTA, CDR2 FQGNSA. The CDR3 nucleotides read TGTGCCAGCAGCTTAGGTTCAGGGGGCACTGAAAAACTGTTTTTT. Translating it yields CASSLGSGGTEKLFF.

The rearrangement joins TRBV5-1 to TRBJ1-3; TRBD1 is a possible D gene (5 bases). The CDR3 has 16 amino acids. The V gene's germline CDR1 is SGHRS and CDR2 YFSETQ. The V end was cut by 3 bases, the J end by 0 bases, with 13 bases between. Here the CDR3 DNA reads TGCGCCAGCAGCTCGGGACCGAACCGCTCTGGAAACACCATATATTTT. Residues: CASSSGPNRSGNTIYF.

This clone was detected once. The gene calls are TRBV9 and TRBJ2-1, with 7 bases identical to TRBD2. Germline CDR1 and CDR2: SGDLS and YYNGEE. Trimming cost V 1 base and J 3 bases; bases outside gene matches: 10. CDR3 length equals 17 residues. The CDR3 is CASSVFSPPSGYNEQFF. DNA for the CDR3: TGTGCCAGCAGCGTATTCTCCCCCCCTAGCGGCTACAATGAGCAGTTCTTC.

This clone showed up just once. The CDR3 reads CASSLTAREIHNEKLFF. The CDR3 DNA reads TGTGCCAGCAGCCTGACCGCCAGGGAGATTCACAATGAAAAACTGTTTTTT. The V and J genes are TRBV7-6 and TRBJ1-4; TRBD1 is a possible D gene (5 bases). The CDR3 totals 17 residues. CDR1 SGHVS and CDR2 FNYEAQ come from the germline V gene. The V end lost 5 bases, the J end lost 5 bases, and 21 bases lay between the germline ends.

The chain links TRBV2 to TRBJ2-5; D gene ambiguous. This CDR3 region has 14 residues. Germline values: CDR1 SNHLY, CDR2 FYNNEI. V gave up 3 bases and J gave up 2 bases, with 10 bases separating them. CDR3 nucleotide sequence: TGTGCCAGCAGTGATGGGCCGTTGCAAGAGACCCAGTACTTC. Amino acids: CASSDGPLQETQYF.

In its sample, this clone was seen once. The chain is built from TRBV19 and TRBJ1-3; D ambiguous. The germline gives CDR1 LNHDA, CDR2 SQIVND (reference sequence). CDR3 length equals 15 residues. V lost 3 bases to trimming and J lost 0 bases, with 9 bases between them. Here the CDR3 reads CASSITRSSGNTIYF. The DNA of the CDR3 is TGTGCCAGTAGTATCACGAGGAGCTCTGGAAACACCATATATTTT.

The chain uses TRBV7-9 and TRBJ1-4; D unresolved. The CDR3 totals 11 residues. The germline V gene has CDR1 SEHNR and CDR2 FQNEAQ (reference sequence). V was cut by 3 bases and J by 8 bases, with 4 bases left in between. The chain's CDR3 is CASSLNEKLFF. The CDR3 DNA reads TGTGCCAGCAGCTTGAACGAAAAACTGTTTTTT.

This sequence joins TRBV6-5 and TRBJ2-7, with D perhaps being TRBD1 or TRBD2 (5 bases each). The CDR3 covers 15 residues. The V gene's germline CDR1 is MNHEY and CDR2 SVGAGI. V lost 0 bases, J lost 0 bases, and 9 bases lay in between. CDR3 DNA: TGTGCCAGCAGTTACTCGGGGGACCTCTCCTACGAGCAGTACTTC. Translating it yields CASSYSGDLSYEQYF.

The chain uses TRBV5-1 and TRBJ1-2; 10 bases map to TRBD1. Germline V lookup: CDR1 SGHRS, CDR2 YFSETQ. This CDR3 spans 15 amino acids. The V segment lost 0 bases and the J segment 6 bases; nucleotides outside the gene matches: 5. CDR3 protein: CASSLDGTGVDGYTF. As DNA, the CDR3 is TGCGCCAGCAGCTTGGATGGGACAGGGGTGGATGGCTACACCTTC.

CDR3 nucleotide sequence: TGTGCCAGCAGCTTTATGGACAGAGAGAACACTGAAGCTTTCTTT. Translation: CASSFMDRENTEAFF. V usage is TRBV13 and J usage is TRBJ1-1; possible D gene TRBD1, 6 bases. Germline CDR1 reads PRHDT; CDR2 reads FYEKMQ (reference sequence). The CDR3 is 15 amino acids. V was shortened by 3 bases and J by 1 base, with 12 bases between the two germline ends.

This clone was recorded once. This chain connects TRBV7-3 to TRBJ2-3; 8 nucleotides match TRBD2. The junction had 7 bases not matched to a gene; V was cut back by 5 bases and J by 6 bases. This CDR3 has 14 residues. Germline CDR1 is SGHTA and CDR2 is FQGTGA. CDR3 DNA sequence: TGTGCCAGCAGCCTCTCGACTAGCGAGGATACGCAGTATTTT. Amino acids: CASSLSTSEDTQYF.

The sample holds one count of this clone. The rearrangement joins TRBV19 to TRBJ2-1; maybe TRBD2 (6 bases). This CDR3 is built from 12 residues. V was pared by 10 bases and J by 8 bases, with 15 bases between. CDR1 is LNHDA, CDR2 SQIVND, per germline (reference sequence). The CDR3 region is CATSEGGHEQFF. In DNA, the CDR3 is TGTGCCACCTCGGAGGGCGGTCATGAGCAGTTCTTC.

The V gene is TRBV4-1, the J gene TRBJ1-1; no clear D gene. V shed 6 bases and J shed 1 base, with 12 bases lying between them. Germline CDR1 and CDR2: MGHRA and YSYEKL. The CDR3 has 14 residues. The CDR3 region has the DNA TGCGCCAGCAGGGCATTGGGAGGGAACACTGAAGCTTTCTTT. Amino acids: CASRALGGNTEAFF.

The rearrangement links TRBV6-1 to TRBJ1-4; 7 nucleotides match TRBD1. The germline V gene has CDR1 MNHNS and CDR2 SASEGT. The CDR3 spans 16 residues. V lost 2 bases, J lost 2 bases, and 5 bases stayed unmatched. CDR3: CASSERQGSTNEKLFF. CDR3 sequence (DNA): TGTGCCAGCAGTGAACGACAGGGATCGACTAATGAAAAACTGTTTTTT.

V usage is TRBV27 and J usage is TRBJ2-3; 9 bases match TRBD2. Germline lookup yields CDR1 MNHEY and CDR2 SMNVEV (reference sequence). The CDR3 runs to 15 residues. V was pared by 10 bases and J by 4 bases, with 12 bases of the junction left unmatched. CDR3 in amino acids: CATQVAGEEPDTQYF. As DNA, the CDR3 is TGTGCCACCCAAGTAGCGGGAGAAGAGCCAGATACGCAGTATTTT.